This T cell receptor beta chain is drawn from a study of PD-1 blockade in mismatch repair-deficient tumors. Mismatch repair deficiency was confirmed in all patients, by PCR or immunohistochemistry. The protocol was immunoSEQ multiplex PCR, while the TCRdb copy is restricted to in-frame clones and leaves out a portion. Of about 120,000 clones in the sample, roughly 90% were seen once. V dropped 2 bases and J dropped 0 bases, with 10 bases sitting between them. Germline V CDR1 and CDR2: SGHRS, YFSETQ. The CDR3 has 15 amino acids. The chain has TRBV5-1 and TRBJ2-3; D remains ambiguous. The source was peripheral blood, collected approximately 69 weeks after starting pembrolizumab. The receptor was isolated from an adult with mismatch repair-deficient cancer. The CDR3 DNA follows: TGCGCCAGCAGCTTCACTGCTACTAGCACAGATACGCAGTATTTT. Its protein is CASSFTATSTDTQYF. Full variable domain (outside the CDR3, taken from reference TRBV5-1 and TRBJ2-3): KAGVTQTPRYLIKTRGQQVTLSCSPISGHRSVSWYQQTPGQGLQFLFEYFSETQRNKGNFPGRFSGRQFSNSRSEMNVSTLELGDSALYLCASSFTATSTDTQYFGPGTRLTVL.